There are many counts of the clone carrying this T cell receptor (beta chain). A second roughly 7 to 12 cycle PCR used barcoded and J-beta primers. MiXCR was run by TCRdb on the 5' RACE reads, yielding one entry per CDR3 protein. The top ten hold over 10% of the sample, which has 650,000 to 1,000,000 distinct CDR3 sequences, 35% to 40% seen once. The data are from a study of blood T cells in healthy people across ages. For the study at large: About one barcoded beta molecule was captured per two T cells (by template switching).

The sequence was obtained from a man between 18 and 35 years old in good health. Sequenced input: blood.

CDR3 amino acids: CSASGGRLGYTF. The CDR3 nucleotides are TGCAGTGCTAGTGGGGGGCGTTTGGGCTACACCTTC. This chain uses TRBV20-1 with TRBJ1-2; D is possibly TRBD1 (6 bases). Germline assignment: CDR1 DFQATT and CDR2 SNEGSKA (reference sequence). This CDR3 has 12 amino acids. Trimming removed 3 bases at V and 8 bases at J, with 13 bases between.